The 24 T cell receptor beta chains listed next were all sequenced from one sample in a study of cytomegalovirus exposure and HLA in healthy donors. Primers for the PCR totalled 60 Vbeta and 13 Jbeta. Some clones are missing from TCRdb's copy, which holds only in-frame ones; the method was immunoSEQ multiplex PCR. The data contain 150,000 to 200,000 clones, roughly 80% of them seen just once; the ten biggest clones take up about 2.4%. The sample consisted of PBMCs. The receptor source for this set is a male donor in good health and CMV-seronegative.

V is TRBV6-5 and J is TRBJ1-4, with 7 bases lining up with TRBD1. Looked up from germline, CDR1 is MNHEY and CDR2 is SVGAGI. The CDR3 consists of 14 residues. V lost 5 bases and J lost 1; bases outside the gene matches: 1. CDR3 nucleotide sequence: TGTGCCAGCAGTCACAGGGGAACTAATGAAAAACTGTTTTTT. This encodes CASSHRGTNEKLFF.

CDR3 in DNA: TGTGCCAGCAGCCCTCACTCTAGCGGGAGCAATGAGCAGTTCTTC. Amino acid sequence: CASSPHSSGSNEQFF. This chain connects TRBV9 to TRBJ2-1, with 10 bases aligning to TRBD2. The CDR3 loop spans 15 amino acids. The junction had 7 bases not matched to a gene; V was cut back by 4 bases and J by 6 bases. Germline CDR1 reads SGDLS; CDR2 reads YYNGEE.

The J gene is TRBJ2-2, the V gene TRBV7-3; 10 bases agree with TRBD2. From germline, CDR1 is SGHTA and CDR2 FQGTGA. The CDR3 loop spans 20 amino acids. Losses at the gene ends were 0 bases for V and 1 base for J; bases not matched to a gene: 11. The CDR3 DNA reads as TGTGCCAGCAGCTTAACTCCCCTTCTAGCGGGGGCCAGGAACACCGGGGAGCTGTTTTTT. It specifies CASSLTPLLAGARNTGELFF.

V is TRBV5-1 and J is TRBJ2-7; 8 nucleotides align to TRBD2. The CDR3 loop spans 15 amino acids. The germline V gene encodes CDR1 SGHRS and CDR2 YFSETQ. V lost 0 bases and J lost 3; bases outside the gene matches: 5. The CDR3, as DNA: TGCGCCAGCAGCTTGGCCAGCGGGAGCTTCTACGAGCAGTACTTC. Translating gives CASSLASGSFYEQYF.

The genes are TRBV6-1 and TRBJ1-2, with 9 bases fitting TRBD1. The V gene end was trimmed by 4 bases and the J gene end by 4 bases; junction bases not matched to a gene: 13. The CDR3 sequence is 17 residues long. Germline CDR1 reads MNHNS; CDR2 reads SASEGT. The CDR3 spells CASSAWDREGVGYGYTF. The CDR3 coding sequence is TGTGCCAGCAGTGCGTGGGACAGGGAAGGGGTCGGCTATGGCTACACCTTC.

V gene TRBV11-3 combines with J gene TRBJ2-3, with 9 bases aligning to TRBD2. Trimming at V came to 2 bases and at J to 4 bases, leaving 7 bases not matched to a gene. The CDR3 extends over 16 amino acids. CDR1 and CDR2 from the germline V gene are SGHNT and YENEEA. This chain's CDR3 is CASSLRSGSPPDTQYF. In DNA form, the CDR3 reads TGTGCCAGCAGCTTACGTAGCGGGAGCCCTCCAGATACGCAGTATTTT.

Points on this clone: An end of the junction does not agree with germline; a read error may underlie this. V is TRBV6-1 and J is TRBJ1-1; D might be TRBD1 (5 bases). CDR3 length equals 14 residues. CDR1 MNHNS and CDR2 SASEGT come from the germline V gene. CDR3 loop: CASSERHRNTEAFF. In nucleotides, the CDR3 is TGTGCCAGCAGTGAAAGGCACAGGAACACTGAGGCTTTCTTT.

The gene calls are TRBV7-6 and TRBJ2-1; TRBD1 matches 7 bases. The CDR3 has 14 amino acids. CDR1 and CDR2 (germline): SGHVS, FNYEAQ. CDR3 residues: CARDQRTGCNEQFF. CDR3 nucleotide sequence: TGTGCTCGAGACCAGAGGACAGGATGCAATGAGCAGTTCTTC.

With respect to this clone: The sample carries other DNA sequences with the same CDR3. The CDR3 region has the DNA TGCGCCAGCAGCCCCGGACAGATAGGCACAGATACGCAGTATTTT. It encodes CASSPGQIGTDTQYF. The gene calls are TRBV5-1 and TRBJ2-3; perhaps TRBD1 as D (6 bases). Germline V gene sequence: CDR1 SGHRS, CDR2 YFSETQ. The CDR3 is made up of 15 amino acids. V dropped 4 bases and J dropped 1 base, with 13 bases sitting between them.

The V call is TRBV6-4, the J call TRBJ2-1; TRBD2 aligns across 8 bases. Germline V CDR1 and CDR2: MRHNA, SNTAGT. V gave up 0 bases and J gave up 4 bases; unmatched junction bases: 5. The length of the CDR3 is 16 residues. The CDR3 loop is CASSDSRGVSYNEQFF. CDR3 nucleotide sequence: TGTGCCAGCAGTGACTCGCGGGGGGTCTCGTACAATGAGCAGTTCTTC.

The chain uses TRBV5-4 and TRBJ2-3; TRBD2 aligns across 7 bases. The CDR3 sequence is 15 residues long. Germline CDR1 and CDR2: SGHNT and YYREEE (reference sequence). V lost 1 base and J lost 1; bases outside the gene matches: 3. In nucleotides, the CDR3 is TGTGCCAGCAGCTTGAGAAGCGGGGGCACAGATACGCAGTATTTT. Translating it yields CASSLRSGGTDTQYF.

The V gene is TRBV19, the J gene TRBJ2-7, with a tentative D call TRBD1 (6 bases). Germline CDR1 LNHDA, CDR2 SQIVND (reference sequence). This CDR3 comprises 12 residues. V was shortened by 0 bases and J by 6 bases, with 6 bases between the two germline ends. CDR3 protein: CASSIDRGEQYF. The DNA of the CDR3 is TGTGCCAGTAGTATAGACAGGGGCGAGCAGTACTTC. Full variable domain (remainder filled in from reference TRBV19 and TRBJ2-7): DGGITQSPKYLFRKEGQNVTLSCEQNLNHDAMYWYRQDPGQGLRLIYYSQIVNDFQKGDIAEGYSVSREKKESFPLTVTSAQKNPTAFYLCASSIDRGEQYFGPGTRLTVT.

The chain links TRBV9 to TRBJ1-1, with TRBD1 as a possible D gene (6 bases). Germline V lookup: CDR1 SGDLS, CDR2 YYNGEE. V dropped 4 bases and J dropped 7 bases, with 26 bases sitting between them. This CDR3 has 17 amino acids. CDR3 in amino acids: CASSPRGGAWSVDEAFF. The CDR3, as DNA: TGTGCCAGCAGCCCCAGAGGGGGGGCGTGGAGTGTCGATGAAGCTTTCTTT.

CDR3 DNA: TGCGCCAGCAGCCAAGTCTCCAGCAGGGTTAAAAATGAGCAGTTCTTC. Translated: CASSQVSSRVKNEQFF. The chain couples TRBV4-3 to TRBJ2-1; D is possibly TRBD1 (5 bases). Germline CDR1 is LGHNA and CDR2 is YSLEER. This CDR3 contains 16 residues. The V and J ends lost 1 base and 7 bases respectively, with 17 bases between them.

This chain uses TRBV7-6 with TRBJ2-7; D not certain. With 5 bases removed from V and 5 bases from J, the gap between germline ends came to 16 bases. The germline V gene encodes CDR1 SGHVS and CDR2 FNYEAQ. The CDR3 sequence is 14 residues long. The CDR3 is CASSRYFSDDEQYF. For the CDR3, the DNA is TGTGCCAGCAGCCGTTACTTCAGCGACGACGAGCAGTACTTC.

CDR3 sequence (DNA): TGCGCCAGCAGCTGGAGGGACCCTCCCGTCTACGAGCAGTACTTC. Protein product: CASSWRDPPVYEQYF. The chain joins TRBV5-1 to TRBJ2-7, with D maybe TRBD2 (6 bases). The CDR3 has 15 residues. CDR1 and CDR2 from the germline V gene are SGHRS and YFSETQ. V lost 3 bases and J lost 3, with 16 bases in between.

This chain joins TRBV27 and TRBJ2-3, with 9 bases lining up with TRBD2. V gave up 6 bases and J gave up 2 bases; unmatched junction bases: 6. Germline-derived CDR1 and CDR2 are MNHEY and SMNVEV (reference sequence). The CDR3 has 15 residues. This chain's CDR3 is CASRIAGAITDTQYF. CDR3 bases: TGTGCCAGCAGGATAGCGGGAGCGATCACAGATACGCAGTATTTT.

The V call is TRBV7-2, the J call TRBJ2-5, with D possibly TRBD1 on 6 matching bases. This CDR3 spans 13 amino acids. The germline V gene has CDR1 SGHTA and CDR2 FQGNSA. Trimming took off 2 bases at V and 2 bases at J, with 6 bases between the two ends. DNA of the CDR3: TGTGCCAGCAGCTTAAGGGGGCAAGAGACCCAGTACTTC. This encodes CASSLRGQETQYF.

The chain joins TRBV30 to TRBJ2-5; 10 bases map to TRBD1. With 5 bases clipped from V and 1 base from J, the junction kept 1 base outside the gene matches. The CDR3 runs to 13 residues. Germline values: CDR1 GTSNPN, CDR2 SVGIG (reference sequence). CDR3 sequence: CAWDRGPQETQYF. The DNA of the CDR3 is TGTGCCTGGGACAGGGGGCCCCAAGAGACCCAGTACTTC.

With regard to this clone: The same CDR3 also results from other DNA sequences found in this sample. The DNA for the CDR3 is TGCGCCAGCAGCTTGGATCGGGGGTCCTACGAGCAGTACTTC. The encoded protein is CASSLDRGSYEQYF. V usage is TRBV5-1 and J usage is TRBJ2-7; possible D gene TRBD2, 6 bases. The CDR3 loop spans 14 amino acids. The germline gives CDR1 SGHRS, CDR2 YFSETQ. The V gene lost 0 bases and the J gene lost 1 base, with 8 bases spanning the gap. The full variable domain, with the rest looked up from reference TRBV5-1 and TRBJ2-7, is KAGVTQTPRYLIKTRGQQVTLSCSPISGHRSVSWYQQTPGQGLQFLFEYFSETQRNKGNFPGRFSGRQFSNSRSEMNVSTLELGDSALYLCASSLDRGSYEQYFGPGTRLTVT.

This chain connects TRBV5-4 to TRBJ1-2, with D perhaps matching TRBD1 (6 bases). Trimming pared 1 base from V and 4 bases from J, leaving 14 bases between. The length of the CDR3 is 15 residues. The germline V gene has CDR1 SGHNT and CDR2 YYREEE (reference sequence). DNA of the CDR3: TGTGCCAGCAGCTTGTGGACAGATCCTAGCTATGGCTACACCTTC. It encodes CASSLWTDPSYGYTF.

This clone showed up just once. At one boundary the junction diverges from the germline segment, which might be a read error. The chain uses TRBV29-1 and TRBJ2-7, with D possibly TRBD1 on 6 matching bases. Germline assignment: CDR1 SQVTM and CDR2 ANQGSEA. CDR3 size: 14 residues. Written as DNA, the CDR3 is TGCGGCGTTGGGGGCTTCGGAAGCTCCTACGAGCAGTACTTC. Protein sequence: CGVGGFGSSYEQYF.

The chain uses TRBV30 and TRBJ1-5; TRBD1 is a possible D gene (5 bases). The V end lost 3 bases, the J end lost 1 base, and 13 bases lay between the germline ends. This CDR3 comprises 15 residues. Germline V CDR1 and CDR2: GTSNPN, SVGIG (reference sequence). The CDR3 sequence is CAWRPPGGSNQPQHF. In DNA form, the CDR3 reads TGTGCCTGGAGGCCGCCGGGGGGGAGCAATCAGCCCCAGCATTTT.

The J gene is TRBJ2-7, the V gene TRBV11-1; 8 bases match TRBD1. Trimming at V came to 5 bases and at J to 2 bases, leaving 5 bases not matched to a gene. Germline CDR1 and CDR2: SGHAT and FQDESV (reference sequence). This CDR3 contains 14 residues. The DNA of the CDR3 is TGTGCCAGCAGCATCTCAGGGGGCGCCTACGAGCAGTACTTC. It codes for CASSISGGAYEQYF. The whole variable domain, remainder taken from reference TRBV11-1 and TRBJ2-7, is EAEVAQSPRYKITEKSQAVAFWCDPISGHATLYWYRQILGQGPELLVQFQDESVVDDSQLPKDRFSAERLKGVDSTLKIQPAELGDSAMYLCASSISGGAYEQYFGPGTRLTVT.